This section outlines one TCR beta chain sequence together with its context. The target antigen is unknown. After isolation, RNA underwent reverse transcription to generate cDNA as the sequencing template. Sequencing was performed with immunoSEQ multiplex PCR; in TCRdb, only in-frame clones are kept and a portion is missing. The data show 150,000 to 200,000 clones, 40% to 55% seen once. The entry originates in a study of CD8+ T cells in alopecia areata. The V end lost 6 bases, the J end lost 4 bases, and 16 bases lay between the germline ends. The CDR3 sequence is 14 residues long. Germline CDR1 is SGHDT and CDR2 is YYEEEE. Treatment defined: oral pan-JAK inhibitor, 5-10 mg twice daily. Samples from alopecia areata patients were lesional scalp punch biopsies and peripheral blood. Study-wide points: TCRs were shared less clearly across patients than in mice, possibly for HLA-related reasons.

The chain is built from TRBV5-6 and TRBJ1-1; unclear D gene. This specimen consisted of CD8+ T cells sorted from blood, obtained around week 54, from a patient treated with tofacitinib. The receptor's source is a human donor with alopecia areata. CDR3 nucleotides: TGTGCCAGCACCCTTGGGATTCCGAGCACTGAAGCTTTCTTT. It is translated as CASTLGIPSTEAFF.